What follows is one T cell receptor beta chain and its context. This may arise from a read error, as a much more abundant clone is one base away. Since no conserved phenylalanine or tryptophan closes the CDR3, a read error is the likely cause. Using around 14 ng of total RNA, TCR libraries were made with the QIAseq Immune Repertoire TCR panel. A single record per CDR3 protein comes from TCRdb applying MiXCR to the reads. The sample lists about 1,100 distinct CDR3 sequences, roughly 12% occurring once. This specimen comes from a study of circulating CD8 cells and anti-PD-1 response in melanoma. V lost 0 bases and J lost 4; bases outside the gene matches: 4. The germline gives CDR1 SGHTA, CDR2 FQGNSA. The CDR3 loop spans 16 amino acids. Four subsets defined by PD-1 and/or TIGIT were sorted from live CD3+CD8+TCRalphabeta+ cells.

Sequenced here: CD8+ T cells from PBMCs, sampled at baseline or after one month of anti-PD-1 therapy (not recorded which). The chain joins TRBV7-2 to TRBJ2-7, with 12 bases lining up with TRBD1. The sequence came from a human donor with melanoma. The CDR3, as DNA: TGTGCCAGCAGCTTAGCGGGGACAGGGGGCCAATACGAGCAGTACCTC. The encoded protein is CASSLAGTGGQYEQYL.